The 27 T cell receptor beta chains below were found in one sample sequenced in a study of blood T cell repertoires in COVID-19 (TCRdb year 2020). Library preparation employed the immunoSEQ multiplex PCR assay. TCRdb provides this immuneACCESS table in a form limited to in-frame rearrangements. Some clones are lacking; in checked studies, under half of them reflect an unresolved V gene, and why the rest are absent is not known. The sample has around 470,000 clones on record, roughly 87% of them singletons. Roughly 1% of the sample comes from the top ten. The sequencing sample was made of peripheral blood. The receptor set was obtained from a man aged 18 to 30 with COVID-19, enrolled during active disease.

The gene calls are TRBV24-1 and TRBJ1-2; D possibly corresponds to TRBD1 (6 bases). V was cut by 7 bases and J by 5 bases, with 16 bases left in between. Germline CDR1 and CDR2: KGHDR and SFDVKD. The CDR3 is 14 residues long. CDR3 sequence reads: CATSPGTRLYGYTF. The CDR3 DNA is TGTGCCACCAGCCCAGGGACACGTCTGTATGGCTACACCTTC.

V is TRBV10-2 and J is TRBJ2-3; 9 nucleotides agree with TRBD2. V was pared by 6 bases and J by 2 bases, with 6 bases of the junction left unmatched. There are 15 residues in the CDR3. Germline loops: CDR1 WSHSY, CDR2 SAAADI. CDR3 amino acids: CASRPAGGFTDTQYF. In DNA, the CDR3 is TGCGCCAGCAGGCCAGCGGGGGGCTTCACAGATACGCAGTATTTT.

The J gene is TRBJ1-4, the V gene TRBV7-8; D perhaps matches TRBD1 (5 bases). V was clipped by 4 bases and J by 0 bases, with 12 bases between them. The germline V gene has CDR1 SGHVS and CDR2 FQNEAQ. The CDR3 length is 16 residues. DNA of the CDR3: TGTGCCAGCAGCTCTAGGGGTATGACAACTAATGAAAAACTGTTTTTT. It codes for CASSSRGMTTNEKLFF.

This rearrangement joins TRBV7-9 to TRBJ1-3, with no clear D. This CDR3 has 16 amino acids. Germline CDR1 is SEHNR and CDR2 is FQNEAQ (reference sequence). V was pared by 1 base and J by 4 bases, with 14 bases between. CDR3 DNA sequence: TGTGCCAGCAGCTTAGGAGTCGGAGGGAGGGGAAACACCATATATTTT. The encoded protein is CASSLGVGGRGNTIYF.

The chain recombines TRBV15 with TRBJ1-2; 8 bases agree with TRBD1. The length of the CDR3 is 15 residues. Germline CDR1 and CDR2: LNHNV and YYDKDF (reference sequence). Trimming at V came to 1 base and at J to 6 bases, leaving 7 bases not matched to a gene. In nucleotides, the CDR3 is TGTGCCACCAGCAGAGGGACAGGGAGGGCGGATGGCTACACCTTC. This sequence encodes CATSRGTGRADGYTF.

The chain links TRBV9 to TRBJ2-3; D might be TRBD2 (6 bases). CDR1 is SGDLS, CDR2 YYNGEE, per germline. V was cut by 2 bases and J by 5 bases, with 12 bases left in between. The CDR3 loop spans 14 amino acids. The CDR3 loop is CASSVTGLRDTQYF. CDR3 nucleotide sequence: TGTGCCAGCAGCGTCACCGGACTACGAGATACGCAGTATTTT. Supplemented by reference TRBV9 and TRBJ2-3, the full variable domain reads DSGVTQTPKHLITATGQRVTLRCSPRSGDLSVYWYQQSLDQGLQFLIQYYNGEERAKGNILERFSAQQFPDLHSELNLSSLELGDSALYFCASSVTGLRDTQYFGPGTRLTVL.

Notes on this clone: The junction shows a germline mismatch at one end, possibly a read error. The chain combines TRBV5-1 with TRBJ2-7; D might be TRBD1 (5 bases). This CDR3 is 13 amino acids long. Per germline, CDR1 SGHRS and CDR2 YFSETQ. This CDR3 is CASSSTRDDIIAF. CDR3 DNA sequence: TGCGCCAGCAGCTCGACCAGGGATGACATCATCGCATTC. Combining the CDR3 with reference TRBV5-1 and TRBJ2-7 gives the whole variable domain KAGVTQTPRYLIKTRGQQVTLSCSPISGHRSVSWYQQTPGQGLQFLFEYFSETQRNKGNFPGRFSGRQFSNSRSEMNVSTLELGDSALYLCASSSTRDDIIAFGPGTRLTVT.

This sequence joins TRBV7-9 and TRBJ2-2, with TRBD1 identical over 10 bases. Germline V gives CDR1 SEHNR, CDR2 FQNEAQ (reference sequence). The junction had 17 bases not matched to a gene; V was cut back by 6 bases and J by 4 bases. This CDR3 has 19 amino acids. In DNA form, the CDR3 reads TGTGCCAGCAGTTCCGCTAGTAGGGGGACAGGGGCCCTCACCGGGGAGCTGTTTTTT. Translating gives CASSSASRGTGALTGELFF.

In this sample, this clone turned up once. The rearrangement links TRBV2 to TRBJ2-3, with 8 bases fitting TRBD2. The germline CDR1 and CDR2 sequences are SNHLY and FYNNEI. This CDR3 spans 14 amino acids. The V and J ends lost 10 bases and 1 base, in that order; junction bases with no gene match: 7. This chain's CDR3 is CATRAGAGTDTQYF. In nucleotides, the CDR3 is TGTGCCACCCGAGCGGGGGCAGGCACAGATACGCAGTATTTT.

This chain uses TRBV18 with TRBJ1-2; TRBD1 matches at 7 bases. With 8 bases clipped from V and 4 bases from J, the junction kept 7 bases outside the gene matches. Per the germline V gene, CDR1 is KGHSH and CDR2 is LQKENI. This CDR3 spans 13 amino acids. CDR3 in DNA: TGTGCCAGCACGGCTCAGGGGGGCTATGGCTACACCTTC. This sequence encodes CASTAQGGYGYTF.

This chain uses TRBV28 with TRBJ2-1, with 9 bases identical to TRBD2. The CDR3 covers 17 residues. CDR1 is MDHEN, CDR2 SYDVKM, per germline. V lost 5 bases, J lost 2 bases, and 10 bases stayed unmatched. The CDR3 here is CASSPPQLAGPYNEQFF. CDR3 sequence (DNA): TGTGCCAGCAGTCCCCCCCAGCTAGCGGGGCCCTACAATGAGCAGTTCTTC.

For the CDR3, the DNA is TGTGCCAGCAGCTTAGGAACGGACGGGGGGCAGTTCTTC. The encoded protein is CASSLGTDGGQFF. The chain recombines TRBV13 with TRBJ2-1; a weak D match, TRBD2 (6 bases). The V and J ends lost 0 bases and 12 bases respectively, with 12 bases between them. This CDR3 has 13 amino acids. CDR1 is PRHDT, CDR2 FYEKMQ, per germline (reference sequence). The variable domain in full, with the rest retrieved from reference TRBV13 and TRBJ2-1, is AAGVIQSPRHLIKEKRETATLKCYPIPRHDTVYWYQQGPGQDPQFLISFYEKMQSDKGSIPDRFSAQQFSDYHSELNMSSLELGDSALYFCASSLGTDGGQFFGPGTRLTVL.

As regards this clone: This sample also contains other DNA sequences that code for the same CDR3. The chain couples TRBV9 to TRBJ2-7; D is possibly TRBD2 (6 bases). CDR3 length: 14 residues. V lost 0 bases, J lost 3 bases, and 10 bases lay in between. The germline CDR1 and CDR2 sequences are SGDLS and YYNGEE. CDR3: CASSVVGSSYEQYF. DNA of the CDR3: TGTGCCAGCAGCGTAGTCGGGAGCAGCTACGAGCAGTACTTC.

The rearrangement links TRBV6-5 to TRBJ1-4; 9 bases are shared with TRBD1. Germline-derived CDR1 and CDR2 are MNHEY and SVGAGI. After removal of 5 bases from V and 8 bases from J, the junction contained 9 bases not matched to a gene. This CDR3 has 15 residues. This CDR3 reads CASSQQGAGLEKLFF. The CDR3 nucleotides are TGTGCCAGCAGTCAACAGGGGGCTGGTTTAGAAAAACTGTTTTTT.

CDR3 sequence: CASSALREGHEQYF. CDR3 nucleotides: TGTGCCAGCAGCGCCCTACGGGAGGGCCACGAGCAGTACTTC. The chain combines TRBV21-1 with TRBJ2-7; the table assigns TRBD2, which was not confirmed against the DNA. TRBV21-1 constitutes a pseudogene. There are 14 residues in the CDR3.

This rearrangement joins TRBV20-1 to TRBJ2-3; D may be TRBD2 (5 bases). Germline V gene sequence: CDR1 DFQATT, CDR2 SNEGSKA (reference sequence). V lost 3 bases, J lost 4 bases, and 14 bases lay in between. The CDR3 totals 14 residues. CDR3 nucleotides: TGCAGTGCTAGTAAGGCTAGCCGATCAGATACGCAGTATTTT. It is translated as CSASKASRSDTQYF.

This rearrangement joins TRBV12-3 or TRBV12-4 to TRBJ1-1; TRBD1 matches at 7 bases. The CDR3 is 12 residues long. V was clipped by 5 bases and J by 6 bases; unmatched bases: 3. The CDR3 is CASSQTGAEAFF. The CDR3 DNA reads as TGTGCCAGCAGTCAAACAGGGGCTGAAGCTTTCTTT.

The chain carries TRBV29-1 and TRBJ2-2; possibly TRBD2 for D (5 bases). Trimming cost V 6 bases and J 1 base, with 15 bases left between them. The germline V gene has CDR1 SQVTM and CDR2 ANQGSEA. This CDR3 has 15 amino acids. The DNA of the CDR3 is TGCAGCGTCGCCCTAGCAGCAAAGAACACCGGGGAGCTGTTTTTT. This sequence encodes CSVALAAKNTGELFF.

V and J are TRBV28 and TRBJ2-7, with 12 nucleotides matching TRBD2. From germline, CDR1 is MDHEN and CDR2 SYDVKM. The CDR3 is made up of 15 amino acids. With 8 bases clipped from V and 4 bases from J, the junction kept 9 bases outside the gene matches. The CDR3 reads CASSRLTSGSYEQYF. The DNA of the CDR3 is TGTGCCAGCTCTCGATTGACTAGCGGGAGTTACGAGCAGTACTTC.

J is TRBJ2-3 and V is TRBV5-4, with 8 bases lining up with TRBD2. This CDR3 comprises 15 residues. CDR1 SGHNT and CDR2 YYREEE come from the germline V gene (reference sequence). The V and J ends lost 2 bases and 2 bases, in that order; junction bases with no gene match: 4. The CDR3 DNA is TGTGCCAGCAGCTTAGAGACTAGCGCCACAGATACGCAGTATTTT. Amino acids: CASSLETSATDTQYF.

This chain connects TRBV5-4 to TRBJ1-1, with D possibly TRBD1 on 6 matching bases. Trimming took off 0 bases at V and 1 base at J, with 13 bases between the two ends. The CDR3 loop spans 16 amino acids. The V gene's germline CDR1 is SGHNT and CDR2 YYREEE (reference sequence). CDR3 sequence: CASSLEGDKTNTEAFF. The CDR3 DNA reads TGTGCCAGCAGCTTGGAAGGGGACAAGACGAACACTGAAGCTTTCTTT. Full variable domain (missing parts from reference TRBV5-4 and TRBJ1-1): ETGVTQSPTHLIKTRGQQVTLRCSSQSGHNTVSWYQQALGQGPQFIFQYYREEENGRGNFPPRFSGLQFPNYSSELNVNALELDDSALYLCASSLEGDKTNTEAFFGQGTRLTVV.

The V call is TRBV19, the J call TRBJ1-5, with a weak D call TRBD1 (5 bases). Germline CDR1 reads LNHDA; CDR2 reads SQIVND (reference sequence). There are 15 residues in the CDR3. Trimming left V 7 bases short and J 9 bases short, with 22 bases between. The CDR3 DNA follows: TGTGCCAGTACCACGGCGGGGGGGGAGGGAATGCCCCAGCATTTT. This gives the protein CASTTAGGEGMPQHF.

The chain joins TRBV7-6 to TRBJ1-2, with 10 bases matching TRBD1. Germline CDR1 reads SGHVS; CDR2 reads FNYEAQ. The CDR3 covers 12 residues. The junction had 6 bases not matched to a gene; V was cut back by 4 bases and J by 13 bases. CDR3 DNA: TGTGCCAGCAGCTCCGGGACAGGGGCTGTCACCTTC. Amino acids: CASSSGTGAVTF.

The count of this clone is one. The V call is TRBV2, the J call TRBJ1-5, with D possibly TRBD1 on 5 matching bases. Germline-derived CDR1 and CDR2 are SNHLY and FYNNEI. Trimming took 3 bases from V and 6 from J, leaving 12 bases between them. The CDR3 is 14 amino acids. CDR3 bases: TGTGCCAGCAGTGAGGGGGAGGTCGGTCAGCCCCAGCATTTT. This sequence encodes CASSEGEVGQPQHF. Full variable domain (rest looked up from reference TRBV2 and TRBJ1-5): EPEVTQTPSHQVTQMGQEVILRCVPISNHLYFYWYRQILGQKVEFLVSFYNNEISEKSEIFDDQFSVERPDGSNFTLKIRSTKLEDSAMYFCASSEGEVGQPQHFGDGTRLSIL.

The chain's CDR3 is CASSYSGSGELFF. CDR3 DNA: TGTGCCAGCAGTTATAGCGGTTCCGGGGAGCTGTTTTTT. The rearrangement links TRBV12-3 or TRBV12-4 to TRBJ2-2; D may be TRBD2 (6 bases). The CDR3 has 13 residues. V gave up 4 bases and J gave up 6 bases, with 9 bases separating them.

The V gene is TRBV6-5, the J gene TRBJ2-7, with D hard to call. The CDR3 runs 15 residues. V shed 2 bases and J shed 0 bases, with 11 bases lying between them. Germline V CDR1 and CDR2: MNHEY, SVGAGI. CDR3 sequence: CASSYTTRVSYEQYF. CDR3 nucleotide sequence: TGTGCCAGCAGTTACACTACACGAGTCTCCTACGAGCAGTACTTC.

The rearrangement links TRBV4-1 to TRBJ2-1; tentatively, D is TRBD2 (5 bases). This CDR3 contains 15 residues. Germline V CDR1 and CDR2: MGHRA, YSYEKL. V lost 10 bases to trimming and J lost 9 bases, with 25 bases between them. CDR3 nucleotides: TGCGCCACCCAGCCAACAACGACCGGGAAAGGTGAGCAGTTCTTC. This sequence encodes CATQPTTTGKGEQFF.